The 25 T cell receptor beta chains in this list originate from one sample, sequenced in a study of MAIT cells during Salmonella Paratyphi A infection. The sample's time point: mid-infection, around enteric fever diagnosis. The MAIT cell gate was Valpha7.2+ CD161+ T cells, sorted by flow cytometry. No antigens are known for them. MiXCR, run by TCRdb on the 5' RACE reads, gives a single entry per CDR3 protein. The table includes about 930 distinct CDR3 sequences, roughly a fifth detected once. The study's findings and limits: MAIT cell TRBV usage was oligoclonal, favouring TRBV20 and TRBV6, and apparently unchanged by infection.

The starting material was MAIT cells from PBMCs, obtained at the middle sampling point of the challenge study. The source is a person between 18 and 75 years old who was deliberately infected with Salmonella Paratyphi A in a paratyphoid fever challenge study.

This clonotype was recorded a few times. This chain links TRBV6-2 or TRBV6-3 with TRBJ2-2; a weak D match, TRBD2 (5 bases). This CDR3 has 15 residues. V lost 0 bases to trimming and J lost 3 bases, with 8 bases between them. Germline CDR1 reads MNHEY; CDR2 reads SVGEGT. CDR3 loop: CASSYSAGDTGELFF. In DNA form, the CDR3 reads TGTGCCAGCAGTTACTCCGCGGGCGACACCGGGGAGCTGTTTTTT.

This clonotype is medium-sized within its sample. The CDR3, as DNA: TGCAGCGTTGAAGATCAGCCCCAGCATTTT. It codes for CSVEDQPQHF. The rearrangement joins TRBV29-1 to TRBJ1-5; D not resolved. The CDR3 extends over 10 amino acids. V lost 0 bases to trimming and J lost 6 bases, with 0 bases between them. Germline V gives CDR1 SQVTM, CDR2 ANQGSEA.

In this sample, this clonotype turned up a few times. This rearrangement joins TRBV6-2 or TRBV6-3 to TRBJ2-1; D is undetermined. The CDR3 covers 13 residues. From germline, CDR1 is MNHEY and CDR2 SVGEGT. V dropped 5 bases and J dropped 1 base, with 6 bases sitting between them. The CDR3 DNA follows: TGTGCCAGCAGTAAGGGATCCTACAATGAGCAGTTCTTC. This sequence encodes CASSKGSYNEQFF.

A few counts support this clonotype. The V and J genes are TRBV2 and TRBJ2-5; TRBD2 might be the D (5 bases). V was shortened by 8 bases and J by 0 bases, with 16 bases between the two germline ends. The germline V gene has CDR1 SNHLY and CDR2 FYNNEI. CDR3 size: 15 residues. The CDR3, as DNA: TGTGCCAGCTTGGGGAGAAACCCCGACCAAGAGACCCAGTACTTC. It encodes CASLGRNPDQETQYF. Full variable domain (remainder filled in from reference TRBV2 and TRBJ2-5): EPEVTQTPSHQVTQMGQEVILRCVPISNHLYFYWYRQILGQKVEFLVSFYNNEISEKSEIFDDQFSVERPDGSNFTLKIRSTKLEDSAMYFCASLGRNPDQETQYFGPGTRLLVL.

This clonotype has just a few counts. The chain links TRBV4-2 to TRBJ1-1; 8 bases are shared with TRBD1. Germline assignment: CDR1 LGHNA and CDR2 YNFKEQ. The CDR3 consists of 17 residues. Trimming took 5 bases from V and 6 from J; bases not matched to a gene: 17. CDR3 in DNA: TGTGCCAGCAGCTACCAAACAACCCAGGGGGCGGTCGCTGAAGCTTTCTTT. Translating gives CASSYQTTQGAVAEAFF.

This sequence joins TRBV27 and TRBJ1-6; 7 bases match TRBD1. With 8 bases clipped from V and 6 bases from J, the junction kept 4 bases outside the gene matches. Germline values: CDR1 MNHEY, CDR2 SMNVEV (reference sequence). CDR3 length: 13 residues. The CDR3 DNA follows: TGTGCCAGCGGGACAGCCACTAATTCACCCCTCCACTTT. It codes for CASGTATNSPLHF.

By share of the sample, this clonotype is medium-sized. The CDR3 spells CASSGGQGDYEQYF. DNA for the CDR3: TGTGCCAGCAGCGGCGGACAGGGGGATTACGAGCAGTACTTC. The chain carries TRBV4-2 and TRBJ2-7; 10 bases are shared with TRBD1. With 5 bases clipped from V and 4 bases from J, the junction kept 5 bases outside the gene matches. The CDR3 runs to 14 residues. From germline, CDR1 is LGHNA and CDR2 YNFKEQ.

By proportion, this clonotype is medium-sized. The CDR3 is CSAGLGYYNEQFF. The DNA of the CDR3 is TGCAGTGCTGGGCTCGGGTATTACAATGAGCAGTTCTTC. The rearrangement uses TRBV20-1 and TRBJ2-1, with D hard to call. In germline, CDR1 is DFQATT, CDR2 SNEGSKA (reference sequence). The CDR3 is made up of 13 amino acids. V gave up 5 bases and J gave up 4 bases, with 12 bases separating them.

This clonotype has more than one count but fewer than ten. This chain connects TRBV4-3 to TRBJ2-1; D unresolved. Trimming shortened V by 3 bases and J by 2 bases, and 14 bases separated the two germline ends. CDR1 LGHNA and CDR2 YSLEER come from the germline V gene. This CDR3 has 16 amino acids. CDR3: CASSQESSTTYNEQFF. In DNA form, the CDR3 reads TGCGCCAGCAGCCAGGAAAGCAGTACTACCTACAATGAGCAGTTCTTC.

The genes are TRBV20-1 and TRBJ1-2, with 7 positions matching TRBD1. Germline assignment: CDR1 DFQATT and CDR2 SNEGSKA (reference sequence). V was clipped by 4 bases and J by 6 bases; unmatched bases: 8. The CDR3 runs to 13 residues. Here the CDR3 DNA reads TGCAGTGCTATAGCGCAGGGGGATGATGGCTACACCTTC. Its translation is CSAIAQGDDGYTF.

This clonotype was picked up one time. This chain connects TRBV20-1 to TRBJ2-7; the match to TRBD2 covers 10 bases. V trimming: 3 bases; J trimming: 3 bases; junction bases outside the gene matches: 2. Germline V gene data show CDR1 as DFQATT and CDR2 as SNEGSKA (reference sequence). The CDR3 loop spans 13 amino acids. The CDR3 DNA follows: TGCAGTGCTAGTACTAGCGGGGACTACGAGCAGTACTTC. Translated: CSASTSGDYEQYF.

In its sample, this clonotype was seen a few times. V and J are TRBV6-5 and TRBJ2-6; perhaps TRBD1 as D (5 bases). Trimming shortened V by 2 bases and J by 1 base, and 9 bases separated the two germline ends. CDR3 length: 16 residues. CDR1 and CDR2 (germline): MNHEY, SVGAGI. CDR3 DNA: TGTGCCAGCAGTTACAACCCAGGGTCTGGGGCCAACGTCCTGACTTTC. The encoded protein is CASSYNPGSGANVLTF.

This clonotype is medium-sized (0.01 to 0.1%). The gene calls are TRBV4-3 and TRBJ2-6; D not resolved. Germline CDR1 LGHNA, CDR2 YSLEER. V shed 0 bases and J shed 0 bases, with 6 bases lying between them. The CDR3 covers 16 residues. The CDR3: CASSQEGNSGANVLTF. The CDR3 nucleotides read TGCGCCAGCAGCCAAGAGGGCAACTCTGGGGCCAACGTCCTGACTTTC.

Concerning this clonotype itself: Given the absence of the conserved phenylalanine or tryptophan at the CDR3 end, a read error is likely. The DNA for the CDR3 is TGTGCCAGCAGGTCGGGGCGGGAGGGATACACCGGGGAGCTGTTTTCT. This gives the protein CASRSGREGYTGELFS. This chain connects TRBV28 to TRBJ2-2; the match to TRBD2 covers 9 bases. CDR1 is MDHEN, CDR2 SYDVKM, per germline. Losses at the gene ends were 6 bases for V and 3 bases for J; bases not matched to a gene: 8. The length of the CDR3 is 16 residues.

This clonotype is hyperexpanded in the sample. The CDR3 DNA reads as TGCAGTGCTAACTACGGGACAGGGTCTTCACCCCTCCACTTT. Translated, it gives CSANYGTGSSPLHF. The V and J genes are TRBV20-1 and TRBJ1-6; 9 positions match TRBD1. Trimming removed 4 bases from V and 9 bases from J; junction bases left unmatched: 7. This CDR3 region has 14 residues. Germline CDR1 and CDR2: DFQATT and SNEGSKA (reference sequence).

This clonotype is labeled as medium-sized. V is TRBV20-1 and J is TRBJ2-7; 7 bases match TRBD2. CDR1 DFQATT and CDR2 SNEGSKA come from the germline V gene (reference sequence). The V segment lost 3 bases and the J segment 5 bases; nucleotides outside the gene matches: 7. The CDR3 totals 13 residues. The CDR3 protein is CSARREYWDEQYF. The CDR3 bases are TGCAGTGCTAGGCGGGAGTATTGGGACGAGCAGTACTTC.

This clonotype was picked up one time. This clone may be a read error of a much larger clone one base away. The chain combines TRBV4-1 with TRBJ2-1, with D maybe TRBD2 (6 bases). Germline values: CDR1 MGHRA, CDR2 YSYEKL. The CDR3 runs to 15 residues. The germline V and J ends were trimmed by 4 bases and 8 bases, with 18 bases remaining between them. CDR3 loop: CASSPGTIGGDEQFF. The CDR3 DNA follows: TGCGCCAGCAGCCCGGGCACTATCGGGGGTGATGAGCAGTTCTTC.

In its sample, this clonotype is medium-sized. The V call is TRBV6-4, the J call TRBJ2-1; TRBD2 agrees at 12 bases. With V trimmed by 4 bases and J by 9 bases, 4 bases remained unmatched. This CDR3 is 14 amino acids long. Germline-derived CDR1 and CDR2 are MRHNA and SNTAGT. The CDR3 coding sequence is TGTGCCAGCAGTGCTAGCGGGGGGGGCGGTGAGCAGTTCTTC. Protein: CASSASGGGGEQFF.

This chain connects TRBV20-1 to TRBJ2-5; 10 bases line up with TRBD1. The length of the CDR3 is 14 residues. Germline-derived CDR1 and CDR2 are DFQATT and SNEGSKA (reference sequence). V was pared by 2 bases and J by 5 bases, with 5 bases of the junction left unmatched. The CDR3 region has the DNA TGCAGTGCTAGACAGGACAGGGGGATGGAGACCCAGTACTTC. This gives the protein CSARQDRGMETQYF.

This clonotype was counted a few times. The chain links TRBV15 to TRBJ2-6; unclear D gene. The CDR3 spans 15 residues. In germline, CDR1 is LNHNV, CDR2 YYDKDF (reference sequence). V dropped 0 bases and J dropped 0 bases, with 3 bases sitting between them. The CDR3 bases are TGTGCCACCAGCAGAGATCACTCTGGGGCCAACGTCCTGACTTTC. The encoded protein is CATSRDHSGANVLTF.

This clonotype was seen only a few times. The rearrangement links TRBV29-1 to TRBJ1-4; D call uncertain. With 7 bases removed from V and 6 bases from J, the gap between germline ends came to 12 bases. This CDR3 region has 12 residues. Germline V gene data show CDR1 as SQVTM and CDR2 as ANQGSEA. CDR3 sequence: CSAGRVHEKLFF. In DNA, the CDR3 is TGCAGCGCTGGTCGGGTCCATGAAAAACTGTTTTTT.

The chain combines TRBV25-1 with TRBJ2-6; 7 nucleotides agree with TRBD1. The V gene's germline CDR1 is MGHDK and CDR2 SYGVNS. This CDR3 region has 14 residues. The J segment lost 6 bases and the V segment lost 2 bases, leaving 1 base of the junction unmatched. CDR3 protein: CASSETGEANVLTF. The CDR3 nucleotides read TGTGCCAGCAGTGAAACAGGGGAGGCCAACGTCCTGACTTTC.

A note on this clonotype: A clone one base away is much larger, so this may be a read error. The CDR3 carries no conserved terminal phenylalanine or tryptophan, so it likely arises from a read error. The CDR3 nucleotides read TGCGCCAGCAGCCATGCGTCCGGGACAGGGGGCACTGAAGCTTTCTTG. Its protein product is CASSHASGTGGTEAFL. This chain connects TRBV4-3 to TRBJ1-1, with 11 nucleotides matching TRBD1. Trimming took 3 bases from V and 4 from J; bases not matched to a gene: 7. The CDR3 is 16 residues long. Germline values: CDR1 LGHNA, CDR2 YSLEER.

This rearrangement joins TRBV4-3 to TRBJ1-4, with a weak D call TRBD1 (6 bases). Germline loops: CDR1 LGHNA, CDR2 YSLEER. The CDR3 is 15 amino acids. Trimming cost V 3 bases and J 5 bases, with 13 bases left between them. CDR3 residues: CASSHARGGNEKLFF. The CDR3 DNA is TGCGCCAGCAGCCACGCGAGGGGGGGGAATGAAAAACTGTTTTTT.

The chain recombines TRBV6-4 with TRBJ2-3; 10 bases fit TRBD2. V was pared by 2 bases and J by 3 bases, with 2 bases of the junction left unmatched. Germline lookup yields CDR1 MRHNA and CDR2 SNTAGT. CDR3 size: 15 residues. In DNA form, the CDR3 reads TGTGCCAGCAGTGACGGACTAGCGGATACAGATACGCAGTATTTT. This translates into CASSDGLADTDTQYF.